This TCR beta chain was observed in a study of graft-versus-host responses after intestinal transplantation. The repertoire was sequenced with immunoSEQ multiplex PCR; TCRdb's copy has only in-frame clones and lacks some. The sample lists tens of thousands of clones, about 90% occurring once. The ends were cut back, 1 base at V and 3 bases at J, with 24 bases in the middle. Germline values: CDR1 LNHDA, CDR2 SQIVND (reference sequence). The CDR3 totals 20 residues. The chain couples TRBV19 to TRBJ1-4; TRBD1 might be the D (5 bases). This sample comprised PBMCs, obtained around 95 weeks after intestinal transplant. This TCR was recovered from a human patient who received an intestinal transplant, so some T cells may come from the graft donor. The CDR3 protein is CASSIALRGLLYFANEKLFF. CDR3 bases: TGTGCCAGTAGTATAGCCCTGAGGGGTTTGCTCTACTTCGCTAATGAAAAACTGTTTTTT.